The source of this T cell receptor (beta chain) is a study of cytomegalovirus exposure and HLA in healthy donors. For this clone: Antigen specificity is unknown.

In the PCR, 60 Vbeta and 13 Jbeta primers were used. The repertoire was sequenced with immunoSEQ multiplex PCR; TCRdb's copy has only in-frame clones and lacks some. The sample holds roughly 180,000 clones, 84% seen once. Germline V gene data show CDR1 as MGHDK and CDR2 as SYGVNS. Trimming removed 4 bases from V and 8 bases from J, with 11 bases in between. This CDR3 has 13 residues. Findings of the study overall: The classifier was said to identify cytomegalovirus status with high specificity and sensitivity.

Material: PBMCs. The receptor was derived from a girl aged 5-17 years in good health and CMV-seropositive. V usage is TRBV25-1 and J usage is TRBJ1-4, with D possibly matching TRBD1 (5 bases). CDR3 sequence (DNA): TGTGCCAGCAGTGGCAGGGCGGGGGAAAAACTGTTTTTT. Translating it yields CASSGRAGEKLFF.